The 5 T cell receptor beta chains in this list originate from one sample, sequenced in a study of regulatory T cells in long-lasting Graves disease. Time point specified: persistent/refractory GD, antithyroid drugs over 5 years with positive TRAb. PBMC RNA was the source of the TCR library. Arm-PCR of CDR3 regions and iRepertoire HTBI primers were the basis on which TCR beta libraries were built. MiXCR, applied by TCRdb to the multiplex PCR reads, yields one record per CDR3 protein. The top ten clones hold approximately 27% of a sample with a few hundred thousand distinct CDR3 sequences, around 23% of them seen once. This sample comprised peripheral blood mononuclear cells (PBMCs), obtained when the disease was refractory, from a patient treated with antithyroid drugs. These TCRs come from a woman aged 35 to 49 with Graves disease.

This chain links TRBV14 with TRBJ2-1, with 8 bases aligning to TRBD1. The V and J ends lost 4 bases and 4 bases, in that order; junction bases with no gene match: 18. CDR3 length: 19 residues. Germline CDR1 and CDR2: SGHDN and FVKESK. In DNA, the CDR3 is TGTGCCAGCAGCCCAAAGGACAGGGACCGATTCCCGTTTTACAATGAGCAGTTCTTC. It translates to CASSPKDRDRFPFYNEQFF.

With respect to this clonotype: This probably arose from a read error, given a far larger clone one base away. Written as DNA, the CDR3 is TGTGCCAGCAGCCAAGAAGGGACGATCCAAGAGACCCAGTACTTC. As protein: CASSQEGTIQETQYF. This rearrangement joins TRBV6-2 or TRBV6-3 to TRBJ2-5, with D perhaps TRBD1 or TRBD2 (5 bases each). The CDR3 is 15 residues long. The V end lost 6 bases, the J end lost 1 base, and 15 bases lay between the germline ends. CDR1 and CDR2 (germline): MNHEY, SVGEGT.

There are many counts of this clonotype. CDR3 sequence (DNA): TGCGCCAGCAGCCCCGCAGGATCACCCCTCCACTTT. Its protein product is CASSPAGSPLHF. V and J are TRBV5-1 and TRBJ1-6; no definite D call. The V gene lost 4 bases and the J gene lost 10 bases, with 9 bases spanning the gap. From germline, CDR1 is SGHRS and CDR2 YFSETQ. The CDR3 extends over 12 amino acids.

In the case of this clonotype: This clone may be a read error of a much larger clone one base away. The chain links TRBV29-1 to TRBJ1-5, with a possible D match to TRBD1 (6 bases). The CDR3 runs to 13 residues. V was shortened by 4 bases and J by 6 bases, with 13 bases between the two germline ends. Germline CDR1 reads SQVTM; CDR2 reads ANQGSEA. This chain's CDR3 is CSVGRGLSQPQHF. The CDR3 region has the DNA TGCAGCGTTGGCAGGGGCTTAAGTCAGCCCCAGCATTTT.

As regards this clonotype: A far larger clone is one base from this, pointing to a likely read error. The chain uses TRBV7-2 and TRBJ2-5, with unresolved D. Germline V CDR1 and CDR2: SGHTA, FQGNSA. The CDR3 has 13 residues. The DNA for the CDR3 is TGTGGCAGCAGCTCCAACTTCTACGAGACCCAGTACTTC. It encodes CGSSSNFYETQYF.